This entry lists 11 T cell receptor beta chains sequenced from one sample in a study of beta chain features in type 1 diabetes. Study-wide results and limits: Across all four CD4+ subsets, people with type 1 diabetes showed modestly shorter TCRB CDR3s.

Reverse transcription of all isolated RNA meant that expressed TCRB transcripts were sequenced. Some clones are missing from TCRdb's copy, which holds only in-frame ones; the method was immunoSEQ multiplex PCR. Of around 250,000 clones in the sample, roughly 14% are singletons; the top ten hold just under 0.02%. Their antigens remain unidentified. The sequenced sample was naive CD4+ T cells from blood. These receptors were taken from a man aged 25-45 years with type 1 diabetes.

This clone was counted a few times. The chain employs TRBV5-1 and TRBJ2-3; possible D gene TRBD1, 5 bases. The V end lost 0 bases, the J end lost 6 bases, and 11 bases lay between the germline ends. The CDR3 runs 14 residues. Germline CDR1 reads SGHRS; CDR2 reads YFSETQ. CDR3: CASSLEGNWDTQYF. The CDR3 coding sequence is TGCGCCAGCAGCTTGGAGGGGAATTGGGATACGCAGTATTTT.

This chain uses TRBV6-5 with TRBJ2-7; 8 bases line up with TRBD2. CDR3 length equals 14 residues. Unmatched junction bases numbered 13, after V lost 8 bases and J lost 7 bases. Germline lookup yields CDR1 MNHEY and CDR2 SVGAGI. Written as DNA, the CDR3 is TGTGCCAGCCGATCAAGACTAGCGAGTGGGGAGCAGTACTTC. Translating gives CASRSRLASGEQYF.

CDR3 region: CASSGGWTAYQETQYF. The DNA of the CDR3 is TGCGCCAGCAGCGGGGGATGGACAGCGTATCAAGAGACCCAGTACTTC. The V gene is TRBV5-1, the J gene TRBJ2-5, with a tentative D call TRBD1 (6 bases). V lost 4 bases and J lost 2, with 18 bases in between. The CDR3 covers 16 residues. Germline V gives CDR1 SGHRS, CDR2 YFSETQ.

The V gene is TRBV11-2, the J gene TRBJ2-5; D is perhaps TRBD1 (5 bases). In germline, CDR1 is SGHAT, CDR2 FQNNGV. V lost 4 bases, J lost 3 bases, and 9 bases lay in between. The CDR3 covers 13 residues. The CDR3 bases are TGTGCCAGCAGCTGGCTAGGGGAAGAGACCCAGTACTTC. It encodes CASSWLGEETQYF.

CDR3 DNA sequence: TGTGCCAGCAGCCCTTGGACAGGGGGTCGAATACCTGAAGCTTTCTTT. Protein: CASSPWTGGRIPEAFF. The gene calls are TRBV5-4 and TRBJ1-1; 10 bases align to TRBD1. V shed 4 bases, J shed 6 bases, and the junction held 12 bases outside the gene matches. This CDR3 contains 16 residues. Per the germline V gene, CDR1 is SGHNT and CDR2 is YYREEE (reference sequence). The full variable domain, in which reference TRBV5-4 and TRBJ1-1 provide the parts outside the CDR3, is ETGVTQSPTHLIKTRGQQVTLRCSSQSGHNTVSWYQQALGQGPQFIFQYYREEENGRGNFPPRFSGLQFPNYSSELNVNALELDDSALYLCASSPWTGGRIPEAFFGQGTRLTVV.

This clone has just a few counts. The V gene is TRBV6-1, the J gene TRBJ2-2; possible D gene TRBD1, 5 bases. CDR3 size: 15 residues. Germline CDR1 reads MNHNS; CDR2 reads SASEGT. Deletions cut 4 bases from V and 1 base from J, with 10 bases between. CDR3 in amino acids: CASSVDRWNTGELFF. As DNA, the CDR3 is TGTGCCAGCAGTGTAGACAGATGGAACACCGGGGAGCTGTTTTTT.

This clone was recorded a few times. Additional DNA sequences in this sample encode the identical CDR3. The chain combines TRBV29-1 with TRBJ1-1, with D hard to call. Germline lookup yields CDR1 SQVTM and CDR2 ANQGSEA. V dropped 6 bases and J dropped 0 bases, with 8 bases sitting between them. This CDR3 comprises 12 residues. The CDR3 spells CSVGQMNTEAFF. DNA for the CDR3: TGCAGCGTGGGCCAGATGAACACTGAAGCTTTCTTT.

This clone occurred a few times. CDR3 amino acids: CASSLQGYGYGYTF. Here the CDR3 DNA reads TGTGCCAGCAGTCTACAGGGATACGGCTATGGCTACACCTTC. The chain joins TRBV27 to TRBJ1-2; tentatively, D is TRBD1 (6 bases). The CDR3 has 14 amino acids. Germline V gene sequence: CDR1 MNHEY, CDR2 SMNVEV (reference sequence). V was clipped by 5 bases and J by 4 bases, with 14 bases between them.

The V gene is TRBV10-1, the J gene TRBJ2-3; D unresolved. The CDR3 runs 14 residues. Trimming took off 0 bases at V and 2 bases at J, with 6 bases between the two ends. Germline CDR1 reads WNHNN; CDR2 reads SYGVQD (reference sequence). CDR3 nucleotide sequence: TGCGCCAGCAGTGAGTCTTCCCTCACAGATACGCAGTATTTT. Protein: CASSESSLTDTQYF.

This clone was detected only a few times. The chain carries TRBV6-5 and TRBJ2-7; 8 positions agree with TRBD1. CDR1 is MNHEY, CDR2 SVGAGI, per germline. The trim removed 6 bases at V and 2 bases at J, leaving 3 bases unmatched. The CDR3 runs to 13 residues. This CDR3 is CASSRTGPYEQYF. The DNA for the CDR3 is TGTGCCAGCAGCCGGACAGGGCCCTACGAGCAGTACTTC.

The rearrangement joins TRBV7-9 to TRBJ2-1, with 9 positions matching TRBD1. The ends lost 2 bases at V and 12 bases at J; junction bases unmatched: 5. Germline CDR1 reads SEHNR; CDR2 reads FQNEAQ (reference sequence). The CDR3 covers 13 residues. CDR3 loop: CASSLRQGGVQFF. In DNA, the CDR3 is TGTGCCAGCAGCTTAAGACAGGGGGGTGTGCAGTTCTTC. The variable domain in full, with the rest retrieved from reference TRBV7-9 and TRBJ2-1, is DTGVSQNPRHKITKRGQNVTFRCDPISEHNRLYWYRQTLGQGPEFLTYFQNEAQLEKSRLLSDRFSAERPKGSFSTLEIQRTEQGDSAMYLCASSLRQGGVQFFGPGTRLTVL.